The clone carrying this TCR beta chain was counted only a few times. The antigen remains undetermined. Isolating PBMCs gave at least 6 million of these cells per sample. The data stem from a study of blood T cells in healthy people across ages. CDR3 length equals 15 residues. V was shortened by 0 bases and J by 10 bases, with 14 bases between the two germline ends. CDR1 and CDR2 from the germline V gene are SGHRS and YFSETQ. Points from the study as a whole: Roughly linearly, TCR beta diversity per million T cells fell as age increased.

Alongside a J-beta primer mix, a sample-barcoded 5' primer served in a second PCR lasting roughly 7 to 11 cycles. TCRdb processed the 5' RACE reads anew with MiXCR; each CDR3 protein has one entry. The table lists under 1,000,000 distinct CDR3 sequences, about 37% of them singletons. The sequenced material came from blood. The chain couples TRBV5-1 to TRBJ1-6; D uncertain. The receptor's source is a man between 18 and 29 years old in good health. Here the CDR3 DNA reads TGCGCCAGCAGCTTGGCCGCCACGGCAGAGTCACCCCTCCACTTT. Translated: CASSLAATAESPLHF.